This is a list of T cell receptor beta chains from one sample in a study of prognosis after radiotherapy for stage I lung cancer. TCRdb passed the multiplex PCR reads through MiXCR, listing each CDR3 protein once. Of over 15,000 distinct CDR3 sequences listed, around 41% are singletons. Sequences were derived from PBMCs, sampled before or after stereotactic body radiation therapy (not recorded which). Receptors originate from a donor over 45 with non-small cell lung cancer. Both conserved end residues are part of each CDR3. Each record gives: D gene, V gene, clone size, J gene, CDR3 DNA, CDR3 protein. D genes are given only for firm matches. A clone size is listed for some rows: how often the clone was seen (once, few, many), or a class if it is expanded.

>.|TRBV24-1|few|TRBJ2-2
TGTGCCGCCAGCCTCGGGGGTGAGAACACCGGGGAGCTGTTTTTT
CAASLGGENTGELFF
>.|TRBV5-1|many|TRBJ1-4
TGCGCCAGCAGCCGTTCGGGGAATTTGGGTGAAAAACTGTTTTTT
CASSRSGNLGEKLFF
>.|TRBV3-1|many|TRBJ2-7
TGTGCCAGCAGCCAAGGTGCCAGGGGCAGCTACGAGCAGTACTTC
CASSQGARGSYEQYF
>.|TRBV5-1|.|TRBJ1-1
TGCGCCAGCAGCTTGGCTTTCTGGCCTAGCACTGAAGCTTTCTTT
CASSLAFWPSTEAFF
>.|TRBV2|many|TRBJ1-1
TGTGCCAGCAGTTACGACGGTGAAGCTTTCTTT
CASSYDGEAFF
>.|TRBV6-5|medium-sized|TRBJ2-1
TGTGCCAGCAGTTCACGTCTGGGGGGAGCCAATGAGCAGTTCTTC
CASSSRLGGANEQFF
>.|TRBV5-1|.|TRBJ2-6
TGCGCCAGCAGCTTGGCCGGGGGTGCTGGGGCCAACGTCCTGACTTTC
CASSLAGGAGANVLTF
>.|TRBV24-1|few|TRBJ1-5
TGTGCCACCGCCGTGGACGGTTATCAGCCCCAGCATTTT
CATAVDGYQPQHF
>.|TRBV11-3|many|TRBJ2-2
TGTGCCAGCAGCACACCGCGGGGGCAGGGAAAAACTCTTGAGCTGTTTTTT
CASSTPRGQGKTLELFF
>.|TRBV11-3|.|TRBJ2-7
TGTGCCAGCAGCTTAGCGGTATACAGATACGAGCAGTACTTC
CASSLAVYRYEQYF
>TRBD1|TRBV12-3/TRBV12-4|.|TRBJ1-4
TGTGCCAGCAGTTTGGGACCGGGACAGGGGGAGGAAAAACTGTTTTTT
CASSLGPGQGEEKLFF
>.|TRBV4-1|many|TRBJ1-6
TGCGCCAGCAGCCATGCAGGAGGAGGTTCACCCCTCCACTTT
CASSHAGGGSPLHF
>.|TRBV11-1|many|TRBJ1-4
TGTGCCAGCAGCACCGATGAGGAAAAACTGTTTTTT
CASSTDEEKLFF
>.|TRBV3-1|many|TRBJ2-1
TGTGCCAGCAGCCAGGTGACAGGATACAATGAGCAGTTCTTC
CASSQVTGYNEQFF
>TRBD1|TRBV30|many|TRBJ1-2
TGTGCCTGGAGTGTAACAGGGGGCTTCTATGGCTACACCTTC
CAWSVTGGFYGYTF
>.|TRBV9|.|TRBJ2-5
TGTGCCAGCAGCCCCTCGGGGAAAGAGACCCAGTACTTC
CASSPSGKETQYF
>TRBD1|TRBV15|.|TRBJ2-1
TGTGCCACCAGCAGAGGCGGCGGACAGGGGAGGAGGAATGAGCAGTTCTTC
CATSRGGGQGRRNEQFF
>TRBD1|TRBV5-1|many|TRBJ1-6
TGCGCCAGCAGCCTCACAGGGGGCGCGGAGAATTCACCCCTCCACTTT
CASSLTGGAENSPLHF
>.|TRBV5-1|many|TRBJ2-3
TGCGCCAGCAGCTTGGCAGGCAGGGGAGGTCCAGATACGCAGTATTTT
CASSLAGRGGPDTQYF
>.|TRBV5-1|many|TRBJ2-2
TGCGCCAGCAGCTTGGCCCTTACGGGACATAGGGACACCGGGGAGCTGTTTTTT
CASSLALTGHRDTGELFF
>.|TRBV6-1|once|TRBJ1-5
TGTGCCAGCAGTCCCCGGGACATCAATCAGCCCCAGCATTTT
CASSPRDINQPQHF
>TRBD2|TRBV6-1|.|TRBJ2-3
TGTGCCAGCAGTGAACGGGGGGGATCAGATACGCAGTATTTT
CASSERGGSDTQYF